These 10 T cell receptor beta chains were sequenced from one sample in a study of blood T cell repertoires in COVID-19. Assay used: immunoSEQ multiplex PCR; TCRdb lists only in-frame clones, some missing. This table has 210,000 or so clones, approximately 81% appearing once. Sequencing input: peripheral blood. These receptors all come from a woman at least 80 years old with acute or convalescent COVID-19.

The chain employs TRBV5-4 and TRBJ2-5; no clear D gene. There are 14 residues in the CDR3. Germline CDR1 and CDR2: SGHNT and YYREEE (reference sequence). V lost 0 bases to trimming and J lost 2 bases, with 8 bases between them. The CDR3, as DNA: TGTGCCAGCAGCTTGGAACAGAGTCAAGAGACCCAGTACTTC. This gives the protein CASSLEQSQETQYF.

The chain is built from TRBV19 and TRBJ2-3; 11 bases match TRBD2. Trimming took 5 bases from V and 1 from J; bases not matched to a gene: 5. The V gene's germline CDR1 is LNHDA and CDR2 SQIVND (reference sequence). The CDR3 is made up of 16 amino acids. The CDR3 loop reads CASSSKTSGGTDTQYF. CDR3 DNA sequence: TGTGCCAGTAGTTCCAAGACTAGCGGGGGCACAGATACGCAGTATTTT.

The chain has TRBV6-5 and TRBJ1-4; 8 nucleotides match TRBD1. Unmatched junction bases numbered 10, after V lost 5 bases and J lost 8 bases. CDR1 is MNHEY, CDR2 SVGAGI, per germline. This CDR3 region has 15 residues. The CDR3 sequence: CASSPSGQGVEKLFF. In DNA, the CDR3 is TGTGCCAGCAGTCCCTCTGGACAGGGTGTAGAAAAACTGTTTTTT.

The CDR3 DNA reads TGTGCCACCAGCAGAGATCCGTCAGGGGGCGGCTACACCTTC. This translates into CATSRDPSGGGYTF. The V gene is TRBV15, the J gene TRBJ1-2; TRBD1 matches at 8 bases. J gave up 8 bases and V 0 bases, and 5 bases lay outside the gene matches. This CDR3 has 14 amino acids. Germline V gene data show CDR1 as LNHNV and CDR2 as YYDKDF (reference sequence).

V and J are TRBV5-1 and TRBJ2-1, with D perhaps TRBD1 (5 bases). V was clipped by 2 bases and J by 10 bases, with 13 bases between them. From germline, CDR1 is SGHRS and CDR2 YFSETQ. The CDR3 length is 13 residues. CDR3 nucleotides: TGCGCCAGCAGCTTAACCGACAGAATGGAGCAGTTCTTC. It translates to CASSLTDRMEQFF.

The rearrangement joins TRBV12-3 or TRBV12-4 to TRBJ1-2; tentative D call: TRBD1 (6 bases). V was clipped by 5 bases and J by 8 bases, with 15 bases between them. The CDR3 totals 13 residues. DNA for the CDR3: TGTGCCAGCAGTCACGCACAGGGTAACGGCTACACCTTC. Translation gives CASSHAQGNGYTF.

This clone appeared a single time. CDR3 bases: TGTGCCAGCAGCGACGGACAGGCTAACTATGGCTACACCTTC. Protein product: CASSDGQANYGYTF. The chain carries TRBV11-3 and TRBJ1-2; 7 nucleotides agree with TRBD1. The germline V gene encodes CDR1 SGHNT and CDR2 YENEEA. The CDR3 spans 14 residues. V lost 5 bases and J lost 0; bases outside the gene matches: 3.

The chain joins TRBV18 to TRBJ1-2; D gene ambiguous. This CDR3 contains 16 residues. Germline-derived CDR1 and CDR2 are KGHSH and LQKENI. Trimming stripped 1 base from V and 8 bases from J, with 20 bases between. The CDR3 is CASSPQLSRNEGGYTF. The CDR3 nucleotides read TGTGCCAGCTCACCACAACTTTCTCGAAATGAGGGCGGCTACACCTTC.

The rearrangement uses TRBV19 and TRBJ1-2, with a possible D match to TRBD1 (6 bases). Germline V gives CDR1 LNHDA, CDR2 SQIVND (reference sequence). There are 15 residues in the CDR3. V was shortened by 3 bases and J by 5 bases, with 16 bases between the two germline ends. CDR3 amino acids: CASSIFRGGSYGYTF. As DNA, the CDR3 is TGTGCCAGTAGTATTTTCAGGGGCGGATCTTATGGCTACACCTTC.

This clone has just a few counts. The V gene is TRBV4-1, the J gene TRBJ2-7, with TRBD2 as a possible D gene (6 bases). CDR1 MGHRA and CDR2 YSYEKL come from the germline V gene. Trimming shortened V by 0 bases and J by 0 bases, and 12 bases separated the two germline ends. This CDR3 has 16 residues. The CDR3 sequence is CASSQDGRGGSYEQYF. The CDR3, as DNA: TGCGCCAGCAGCCAAGACGGCCGGGGAGGCTCCTACGAGCAGTACTTC.